This is a list of T cell receptor beta chains from one sample in a study of T cells in Graves' hyperthyroidism and ophthalmopathy. TCRdb re-called the multiplex PCR reads with MiXCR, one entry per CDR3 protein. The data contain under 400,000 distinct CDR3 sequences, 25% of them singletons. Sequencing was performed on blood. These receptors were taken from a man between 50 and 59 years old with Graves' hyperthyroidism. The CDR3 runs from the conserved cysteine through the conserved F or W. A D gene is named only where the DNA matches it firmly. Expanded clones get a size class; other rows say once, few or many, or leave the size out.

V gene,J gene,clone size,D gene,CDR3 DNA,CDR3 protein
TRBV5-6,TRBJ2-5,once,TRBD1,TGTGCCAGCAGCACGCTGGGACAGGAAGAGATCCAGTACTTC,CASSTLGQEEIQYF
TRBV2,TRBJ1-5,-,TRBD1,TGTGCCAGCAGTGAGACAACATTTACAGGGGGTCGGCCCCAGCATTTT,CASSETTFTGGRPQHF
TRBV7-2,TRBJ2-1,few,-,TGTGCCAGCAGCTTGGGCCACTCGACCTACAATGAGCAGTTCTTC,CASSLGHSTYNEQFF
TRBV20-1,TRBJ2-5,many,-,TGCAGTGCTAGAGAGGCAGGGTGGCCACAAGAGACCCAGTACTTC,CSAREAGWPQETQYF
TRBV3-1,TRBJ1-4,few,-,TGTGCCAGCAGCCTACGACAGGCGATAAATGAAAAACTGTTTTTT,CASSLRQAINEKLFF
TRBV20-1,TRBJ2-3,-,TRBD2,TGCAGTGCTAGAGATAGTCGCGGGAGGGCCACAGATACGCAGTATTTT,CSARDSRGRATDTQYF
TRBV27,TRBJ2-7,few,TRBD2,TGTGCCAGCACCTCATCACTAGCGGGCATCTACGAGCAGTACTTC,CASTSSLAGIYEQYF
TRBV2,TRBJ2-7,many,TRBD2,TGTGCCAGCAGTCTTTCAGCGGGAAACTACGAGCAGTACTTC,CASSLSAGNYEQYF
TRBV5-1,TRBJ2-6,few,-,TGCGCCAGCAGCCCCCGTGGGATGTCTGGGGCCAACGTCCTGACTTTC,CASSPRGMSGANVLTF
TRBV11-3,TRBJ2-1,few,-,TGTGCCAGCAGCTTAGTTCTTTATGAGCAGTTCTTC,CASSLVLYEQFF
TRBV6-1,TRBJ2-1,-,-,TGTGCCAGCAGTGAAGAGGATGCTAGTTACAATGAGCAGTTCTTC,CASSEEDASYNEQFF
TRBV7-9,TRBJ1-5,-,-,TGTGCCAGCAGCTTAGTGGTCGGGCTCGGGACGAGCAATCAGCCCCAGCATTTT,CASSLVVGLGTSNQPQHF
TRBV4-1,TRBJ2-5,-,-,TGCGCCAGCAGCCATACAGGGTACGGGCAAGAGACCCAGTACTTC,CASSHTGYGQETQYF
TRBV28,TRBJ1-5,few,TRBD1,TGTGCCAGCAGTAGGGACAGAAATCAGCCCCAGCATTTT,CASSRDRNQPQHF
TRBV20-1,TRBJ2-7,-,TRBD1,TGCAGTGCTCATGACAGGGGGTATAGGGAGCAGTACTTC,CSAHDRGYREQYF
TRBV2,TRBJ1-2,many,-,TGTGCCAGCAGTGAAAGTTCAGGGAACTATGGCTACACCTTC,CASSESSGNYGYTF
TRBV6-1,TRBJ1-2,few,TRBD1,TGTGCCAGCAGTGAAGCGGGACAGGGGCTCTATGGCTACACCTTC,CASSEAGQGLYGYTF
TRBV5-1,TRBJ2-5,-,-,TGTGCCAGCAGCCCCAACAGGGTTGAAGAGACCCAGTACTTC,CASSPNRVEETQYF
TRBV5-6,TRBJ2-7,-,-,TGTGCCAGCAGCTTAGGGGACAAACAGGAAGTCACCTACGAGCAGTACTTC,CASSLGDKQEVTYEQYF
TRBV7-3,TRBJ2-1,-,-,TGTGCCAGCAGCTTAACAGCCTACAATGTGCAGTTCTTC,CASSLTAYNVQFF
TRBV18,TRBJ2-1,-,TRBD2,TGTGCCAGCTCACGAAACCCGACTAGCGGGGGTTACAATGAGCAGTTCTTC,CASSRNPTSGGYNEQFF
TRBV6-1,TRBJ1-1,many,TRBD1,TGTGCCAGCAGCCGGACAGGGGGCGTGAACACTGAAGCTTTCTTT,CASSRTGGVNTEAFF
TRBV28,TRBJ2-7,few,TRBD1,TGTGCCAGCAGCCGTGGTGGGACAGGGGGCTACGAGCAGTACTTC,CASSRGGTGGYEQYF
TRBV14,TRBJ2-3,-,TRBD2,TGTGCCAGCAGCCGCGGGAGGTGGGTCACAGATACGCAGTATTTT,CASSRGRWVTDTQYF
TRBV4-1,TRBJ2-7,few,-,TGCGCCAGCAGCCAAGAGGGCATCAGCTCCTACGAGCAGTACTTC,CASSQEGISSYEQYF
TRBV20-1,TRBJ1-1,-,-,TGCAGTGCTAGGACAGTTAACACTGAAGCTTTCTTT,CSARTVNTEAFF
TRBV28,TRBJ2-1,few,TRBD2,TGTGCCAGCAGTTTGGGCGGGAGCACGGACAATGAGCAGTTCTTC,CASSLGGSTDNEQFF
TRBV30,TRBJ1-1,-,-,TGTGCCTGGAGTCCCCCTTTAATGAACACTGAAGCTTTCTTT,CAWSPPLMNTEAFF
TRBV20-1,TRBJ2-3,-,-,TGCAGTGCCGAACAAACAGGGTTACGCACAGATACGCAGTATTTT,CSAEQTGLRTDTQYF
TRBV7-3,TRBJ2-1,many,-,TGTGCCAGCAGCCAGGGGTCGGGCAATGAGCAGTTCTTC,CASSQGSGNEQFF
TRBV5-5,TRBJ1-5,few,-,TGTGCCAGCAGCGTAACGGGTTCGGGTCAGCCCCAGCATTTT,CASSVTGSGQPQHF
TRBV9,TRBJ1-5,-,TRBD1,TGTGCCAGCAGCGTGGACAGGGATTCTCAGCCCCAGCATTTT,CASSVDRDSQPQHF
TRBV6-5,TRBJ2-1,-,TRBD2,TGTGCCAGCAGTCTACTCGGGACTAGCGGGGGGTCCGTCGCGTTCTTC,CASSLLGTSGGSVAFF
TRBV20-1,TRBJ2-1,-,-,TGCAGTGCTCCCAGCATGGGGACTTCAGACGATGAGCAGTTCTTC,CSAPSMGTSDDEQFF
TRBV20-1,TRBJ1-1,-,TRBD1,TGCAGTGCAACCCGGGGACAGGGGGGGCGGGAAGCTTTCTTT,CSATRGQGGREAFF
TRBV19,TRBJ2-1,-,TRBD2,TGTGCCAGTAGTATTCAAGTAGGCGGGGGGAATGAGCAGTTCTTC,CASSIQVGGGNEQFF
TRBV7-3,TRBJ2-1,many,TRBD2,TGTGCCAGCAGCTTAACGTTTACTAGCGGGAGCTCCTACAATGAGCAGTTCTTC,CASSLTFTSGSSYNEQFF
TRBV20-1,TRBJ2-1,-,-,TGCAGTGCCACGGGACTTAATGAGCAGTTCTTC,CSATGLNEQFF
TRBV28,TRBJ2-7,-,-,TGTGCCACCCGGGGAGACTACGAGCAGTACTTC,CATRGDYEQYF
TRBV19,TRBJ1-6,-,-,TGTGCCAGTAGTACCGGACGGACCTATAATTCACCCCTCCACTTT,CASSTGRTYNSPLHF
TRBV27,TRBJ2-2,-,TRBD1,TGTGCCAGCAAGCTAGGACAGGGAAACACCGGGGAGCTGTTTTTT,CASKLGQGNTGELFF
TRBV28,TRBJ2-7,many,-,TGTGCCAGCAGTCAACGACAGGAGGGTCTCCACGAGCAGTACTTC,CASSQRQEGLHEQYF
TRBV5-1,TRBJ2-3,few,-,TGCGCCAGCAGCTTATCCCCCGGGAGCACAGATACGCAGTATTTT,CASSLSPGSTDTQYF
TRBV7-9,TRBJ2-7,many,TRBD2,TGTGCCAGCAGCTCAACCCCCCTGGGCCCGACGGGGGGCGAGCAGTACTTC,CASSSTPLGPTGGEQYF
TRBV9,TRBJ1-1,-,-,TGTGCCAGCAGCCCTCGGAGGGGAATGAACACTGAAGCTTTCTTT,CASSPRRGMNTEAFF
TRBV12-5,TRBJ1-2,many,-,TGTGCTAGTGGTTTCGCGGGGCAGGCCTATGGCTACACCTTC,CASGFAGQAYGYTF
TRBV9,TRBJ2-1,few,TRBD2,TGTGCCAGCAGCCCAGCTAGCGGGAGCTTAAATGAGCAGTTCTTC,CASSPASGSLNEQFF
TRBV30,TRBJ1-1,few,TRBD1,TGTGCCTGGACCCGAGCGGACAGGGAGAACACTGAAGCTTTCTTT,CAWTRADRENTEAFF